These T cell receptor beta chains were read from a single sample in a study of T cells in Graves' hyperthyroidism and ophthalmopathy. MiXCR, run by TCRdb on the multiplex PCR reads, gives a single entry per CDR3 protein. The sample includes fewer than 450,000 distinct CDR3 sequences, 15% to 20% seen only once; the top ten take roughly a third. Material: blood. All receptors derive from a woman in her 30s with Graves' hyperthyroidism that later progressed to Graves' ophthalmopathy. Both conserved end residues are part of each CDR3. Each record gives: D gene, V gene, J gene, clone size, CDR3 DNA, CDR3 protein. A D gene is named only where the DNA matches it firmly. Part of the rows lack a size; the others show once, few, many or a class for expanded clones.

D: -
V: TRBV5-5
J: TRBJ2-1
size: many
DNA: TGTGCCAGCAGCGGCGAGGGGCGCAGGGGGAATATAGCGGGAAAGCCGTTCTTC
CDR3: CASSGEGRRGNIAGKPFF

D: -
V: TRBV11-1
J: TRBJ2-1
size: many
DNA: TGTGCCAGCAGCTTAGAAGCGGACAATGAGCAGTTCTTC
CDR3: CASSLEADNEQFF

D: -
V: TRBV24-1
J: TRBJ2-3
size: -
DNA: TGTGCCACCAGGCGGTCGGGCGGAGACACAGATACGCAGTATTTT
CDR3: CATRRSGGDTDTQYF

D: -
V: TRBV7-9
J: TRBJ1-4
size: -
DNA: TGTGCCAGCAGCCCGAGGCTGACTACAACTAATGAAAAACTGTTTTTT
CDR3: CASSPRLTTTNEKLFF

D: -
V: TRBV11-3
J: TRBJ2-5
size: many
DNA: TGTGCCAGCAGCTTTGACAGTCAGGAGACCCAGTACTTC
CDR3: CASSFDSQETQYF

D: -
V: TRBV7-9
J: TRBJ1-1
size: many
DNA: TGTGCCAGCAGCCCGCGGGTTGGCGTTGAAGCTTTCTTT
CDR3: CASSPRVGVEAFF

D: -
V: TRBV6-1
J: TRBJ2-3
size: -
DNA: TGTGCCAGCAGTTGCGGGCAGGTGGGCACAGATACGCAGTATTTT
CDR3: CASSCGQVGTDTQYF

D: -
V: TRBV28
J: TRBJ2-5
size: many
DNA: TGTGCCAGCAGTTTAGGCCGGGCACCCCAAGAGACCCAGTACTTC
CDR3: CASSLGRAPQETQYF

D: -
V: TRBV24-1
J: TRBJ2-7
size: few
DNA: TGTGCCACCAGTGATTTCCCAGGGAATAAGGACGAGCAGTACTTC
CDR3: CATSDFPGNKDEQYF

D: -
V: TRBV5-4
J: TRBJ2-3
size: -
DNA: TGTGCCAGCAGCTTGGCCCGCATCAAACCTAACACAGATACGCAGTATTTT
CDR3: CASSLARIKPNTDTQYF

D: TRBD2
V: TRBV2
J: TRBJ2-5
size: many
DNA: TGTGCCAGCTTTAGCGGGGGTAGAGAGACCCAGTACTTC
CDR3: CASFSGGRETQYF

D: -
V: TRBV10-2
J: TRBJ1-5
size: many
DNA: TGCGCCAGCAGTGAGTCGGACAGCGTCAATCAGCCCCAGCATTTT
CDR3: CASSESDSVNQPQHF

D: -
V: TRBV7-9
J: TRBJ2-5
size: -
DNA: TGTGCCAGCAGCCACGAAGGAGGACGAGCGGAGACCCAGTACTTC
CDR3: CASSHEGGRAETQYF

D: TRBD2
V: TRBV6-1
J: TRBJ2-7
size: many
DNA: TGTGCCAGCAGTGAACCCCTTCCGGGAGGGCCTTCCTACGAGCAGTACTTC
CDR3: CASSEPLPGGPSYEQYF

D: TRBD2
V: TRBV11-3
J: TRBJ2-3
size: -
DNA: TGTGCCAGCAGCCCCCGACTAGCGGCCACAGATACGCAGTATTTT
CDR3: CASSPRLAATDTQYF

D: -
V: TRBV4-1
J: TRBJ1-4
size: -
DNA: TGCGCCAGCAGCCAAGAAAGGACAGCAACTAATGAGAAACTGTTTTTT
CDR3: CASSQERTATNEKLFF

D: TRBD2
V: TRBV6-1
J: TRBJ2-7
size: many
DNA: TGTGCCAGCAGTGCGTCACTAGCGGCAAGCTCCTACGAGCAGTACTTC
CDR3: CASSASLAASSYEQYF

D: TRBD1
V: TRBV11-2
J: TRBJ1-4
size: many
DNA: TGTGCCAGCAGCAGCCGGGACAGGGTATTTGAAAAACTGTTTTTT
CDR3: CASSSRDRVFEKLFF

D: -
V: TRBV2
J: TRBJ2-1
size: -
DNA: TGTGCCAGGGCCGCGGGCGTAGCCTTCTACAATGAGCAGTTCTTC
CDR3: CARAAGVAFYNEQFF

D: -
V: TRBV2
J: TRBJ1-1
size: many
DNA: TGTGCCAGCACAGGACCCTCGGGATGGAACACTGAAGCTTTCTTT
CDR3: CASTGPSGWNTEAFF

D: -
V: TRBV6-1
J: TRBJ1-1
size: many
DNA: TGTGCCAGCAGTGGCGAGACAGTCATGAACACTGAAGCTTTCTTT
CDR3: CASSGETVMNTEAFF

D: -
V: TRBV9
J: TRBJ1-1
size: -
DNA: TGTGCCAGCAGCGTACAGACAGAGAACACTGAAGCTTTCTTT
CDR3: CASSVQTENTEAFF

D: TRBD1
V: TRBV10-3
J: TRBJ1-2
size: many
DNA: TGTGCCATCAGTGAGTCCAGGGGGCACGGCAACTATGGCTACACCTTC
CDR3: CAISESRGHGNYGYTF

D: -
V: TRBV19
J: TRBJ2-3
size: many
DNA: TGTGCCAGTAGAGAGGGGTCCACAGATACGCAGTATTTT
CDR3: CASREGSTDTQYF

D: -
V: TRBV6-5
J: TRBJ1-1
size: many
DNA: TGTGCCAGCAGTTACGGATACGGGAACACTGAAGCTTTCTTT
CDR3: CASSYGYGNTEAFF

D: -
V: TRBV28
J: TRBJ1-2
size: -
DNA: TGTGCCAGCAGTTCCCGACAGTTTAACTATGGCTACACCTTC
CDR3: CASSSRQFNYGYTF

D: -
V: TRBV4-1
J: TRBJ1-6
size: -
DNA: TGCGCCAGCAGCCAAGAGGGTCAGTTTCAGAATTCACCCCTCCACTTT
CDR3: CASSQEGQFQNSPLHF

D: -
V: TRBV7-9
J: TRBJ2-7
size: -
DNA: TGTGCCAGCAGCTTGAATCGATACGAGCAGCACTTC
CDR3: CASSLNRYEQHF

D: -
V: TRBV28
J: TRBJ2-7
size: many
DNA: TGTGCCAGCAGAACGGGGGACGGTAAGACCTACGAGCAGTACTTC
CDR3: CASRTGDGKTYEQYF

D: -
V: TRBV20-1
J: TRBJ2-3
size: few
DNA: TGCAGTGCTAGAAGACGGGGGGAGGGGGGCCGGGGTACGCAGTATTTT
CDR3: CSARRRGEGGRGTQYF

D: -
V: TRBV2
J: TRBJ1-2
size: many
DNA: TGTGCCAGCAGTGAAGGCAAGGGCTATGGCTACACCTTC
CDR3: CASSEGKGYGYTF

D: -
V: TRBV2
J: TRBJ1-1
size: -
DNA: TGTGCCAGCAGGGGGGTGATGAACACTGAAGCTTTCTTT
CDR3: CASRGVMNTEAFF

D: -
V: TRBV6-1
J: TRBJ2-1
size: -
DNA: TGTGCCAGCACCGGGTTGCGGGGAGTTTACAATGAGCAGTTCTTC
CDR3: CASTGLRGVYNEQFF

D: -
V: TRBV9
J: TRBJ2-3
size: many
DNA: TGTGCCAGCAGCCCGAGACAGGCCCCGCAGTATTTT
CDR3: CASSPRQAPQYF

D: -
V: TRBV3-1
J: TRBJ2-7
size: many
DNA: TGTGCCAGCAGCCAAGGAAAAGGGAACGAGCAGTACTTC
CDR3: CASSQGKGNEQYF

D: TRBD2
V: TRBV28
J: TRBJ2-7
size: many
DNA: TGTGCCAGCAGTTTGCCTACCGAGACTAGCGGGGAGGGCGAGCAGTACTTC
CDR3: CASSLPTETSGEGEQYF

D: -
V: TRBV27
J: TRBJ2-7
size: many
DNA: TGTGCCACACGAAGACCGGCCGGGTACGAGCAGTACTTC
CDR3: CATRRPAGYEQYF

D: -
V: TRBV29-1
J: TRBJ2-3
size: -
DNA: TGCAGCGTTGAAGAGGGCTCGGGTACGCAGTATTTT
CDR3: CSVEEGSGTQYF

D: TRBD2
V: TRBV2
J: TRBJ2-1
size: many
DNA: TGTGCCAGCAGTGATTATTTGCTAGCGGGAGACAATGAGCAGTTCTTC
CDR3: CASSDYLLAGDNEQFF

D: TRBD2
V: TRBV5-1
J: TRBJ2-2
size: many
DNA: TGCGCCAGCAGCTTGAGTAGCGGGGGCGTGAACACCGGGGAGCTGTTTTTT
CDR3: CASSLSSGGVNTGELFF

D: -
V: TRBV6-1
J: TRBJ2-3
size: -
DNA: TGTGCCAGCAGCCCGGGGGCCCGCACAGATACGCAGTATTTT
CDR3: CASSPGARTDTQYF